This is a list of T cell receptor beta chains from one sample in a study of cytotoxic CD8 clonotypes in ibrutinib-treated CLL. The repertoire was sequenced with immunoSEQ multiplex PCR; TCRdb's copy has only in-frame clones and lacks some. Among about 45,000 clones listed, about 69% were seen once. The specimen was PBMCs, collected after 24 months of ibrutinib treatment. These receptors were obtained from a human donor with chronic lymphocytic leukemia. The CDR3 runs from the conserved cysteine through the conserved F or W. D genes are given only for firm matches. Size values are once, few and many counts, or a class for expanded clones, and some rows have none.

size,D,J,V,DNA,CDR3
NA,TRBD2,TRBJ2-7,TRBV27,TGTGCCAGCAGACCAAGACTAGCCTCCGAGCAGTACTTC,CASRPRLASEQYF
NA,TRBD2,TRBJ2-3,TRBV2,TGTGCCAGCAGTGTTCTAGCGGTTATCACAGATACGCAGTATTTT,CASSVLAVITDTQYF
NA,NA,TRBJ1-3,TRBV5-1,TGCGCCAGCAGCTTGGCCCAACAGGGCTCTGGAAACACCATATATTTT,CASSLAQQGSGNTIYF
NA,TRBD1,TRBJ2-7,TRBV27,TGTGCCAGCAGGAGACAGGGGGCCCCATTTGGGTCCTACGAGCAGTACTTC,CASRRQGAPFGSYEQYF
NA,TRBD1,TRBJ2-7,TRBV5-1,TGCGCCAGCAGGGGGGACAGCTCGATGATATCCTACGAGCAGTACTTC,CASRGDSSMISYEQYF
NA,NA,TRBJ1-5,TRBV28,TGTGCCAGCTTTACCAGGGAACGCGATCAGCCCCAGCATTTT,CASFTRERDQPQHF
NA,TRBD1,TRBJ1-2,TRBV30,TGTGCCTGGAGTAGGGGGCTGAAGGGCTACACCTTC,CAWSRGLKGYTF
NA,TRBD1,TRBJ1-3,TRBV5-1,TGCGCCAGTCGACAGGGTCTGGGCGGAAACACCATATATTTT,CASRQGLGGNTIYF
few,NA,TRBJ2-1,TRBV7-9,TGTGCCAGCAGCTTCGGGAAAAACAATGAGCAGTTCTTC,CASSFGKNNEQFF
NA,NA,TRBJ2-7,TRBV11-2,TGTGCCAGCAGCGTTTCGGGACTCTCAACCTACGAGCAGTACTTC,CASSVSGLSTYEQYF
NA,NA,TRBJ1-6,TRBV30,TGTGCCTGGAGTGTACTGGGGCCCGCCTATTCACCCCTCCACTTT,CAWSVLGPAYSPLHF
few,TRBD1,TRBJ1-5,TRBV4-2,TGTGCCAGCAGCCAAGGGGGACAGGGGTTGAATCAGCCCCAGCATTTT,CASSQGGQGLNQPQHF
NA,NA,TRBJ2-1,TRBV7-7,TGTGCTAGCAGCTCGGTCCCGGGACTGGGTTACAATGAGCAGTTCTTC,CASSSVPGLGYNEQFF
NA,NA,TRBJ2-7,TRBV9,TGTGCCAGCAGCGTAGGGGACCCAGTCCCATCCGAGCAGTACTTC,CASSVGDPVPSEQYF
NA,TRBD1,TRBJ1-6,TRBV9,TGTGCCAGCAGCGTGGGACAGGGAGGAGGGTCACCCCTCCACTTT,CASSVGQGGGSPLHF
NA,NA,TRBJ2-7,TRBV29-1,TGCAGCGTTCGGACAGTAACCTCCTACGAGCAGTACTTC,CSVRTVTSYEQYF
NA,NA,TRBJ2-2,TRBV30,TGTGCCTGGAGGGGGGACGGGGAGCTGTTTTTT,CAWRGDGELFF
NA,NA,TRBJ2-1,TRBV20-1,TGCAGTGCCGAACCGAGAGGTGAGCAGTTCTTC,CSAEPRGEQFF
NA,TRBD1,TRBJ1-6,TRBV5-1,TGCGCCAGCAGCTGGGGACAGGCCTATAATTCACCCCTCCACTTT,CASSWGQAYNSPLHF
many,NA,TRBJ1-2,TRBV30,TGTGCCTGGAGTTCAGGAAACTATGGCTACACCTTC,CAWSSGNYGYTF
NA,NA,TRBJ1-1,TRBV7-3,TGTGCCAGCAGCTTAAGGACAGCGAGCACTGAAGCTTTCTTT,CASSLRTASTEAFF
NA,NA,TRBJ2-7,TRBV18,TGTGCCAGCTCACCACCGTTTCAGGGTAGCAGGGTTTCCTACGAGCAGTACTTC,CASSPPFQGSRVSYEQYF
NA,NA,TRBJ2-6,TRBV7-8,TGTGCCAGCAGCCTCCCCCCCGGGGCCAACGTCCTGACTTTC,CASSLPPGANVLTF
NA,NA,TRBJ2-1,TRBV7-9,TGTGCCAGCAGCTTAGCGGAGGCAAAACTTCAGTTCTTC,CASSLAEAKLQFF
NA,TRBD2,TRBJ2-7,TRBV2,TGTGCCAGCAGTTCTAGCGGGAGTTCCTACGAGCAGTACTTC,CASSSSGSSYEQYF
once,NA,TRBJ1-6,TRBV30,TGTGCCTGGAGTCGGGACCGCTCCTATAATTCACCCCTCCACTTT,CAWSRDRSYNSPLHF
NA,NA,TRBJ2-2,TRBV11-2,TGTGCCACCCGAACCGGGCTCACAGTAGCGGGGGAGCTGTTTTTT,CATRTGLTVAGELFF
NA,NA,TRBJ2-7,TRBV7-7,TGTGCTAGCAGCTTCGGGACGGGAGACATCTACGAGCAGTACTTC,CASSFGTGDIYEQYF
few,NA,TRBJ1-1,TRBV4-2,TGTGCCAGCAGCCAAGATGACAGGAACACTGAAGCTTTCTTT,CASSQDDRNTEAFF
NA,NA,TRBJ2-7,TRBV18,TGTGCCAGCTCACCGCAGACAAATTTGGGGGAGCAGTACTTC,CASSPQTNLGEQYF
NA,NA,TRBJ2-1,TRBV27,TGTGCCAGCAGTATAGCATCTTCCTACAATGAGCAGTTCTTC,CASSIASSYNEQFF
few,NA,TRBJ2-5,TRBV6-1,TGTGCCAGCAGGGTGGACAGAGACGAAGGAACCCAGTACTTC,CASRVDRDEGTQYF
NA,NA,TRBJ1-4,TRBV10-1,TGCGCCAGCAGTCCATCGGGACATAGTAATGAAAAACTGTTTTTT,CASSPSGHSNEKLFF
few,NA,TRBJ1-2,TRBV4-2,TGTGCCAGCAGCCAAGTTACAGGCCCAAACTATGGCTACACCTTC,CASSQVTGPNYGYTF
many,NA,TRBJ1-3,TRBV7-8,TGTGCCAGCAGCTTAGCAGGAGTCTCTGGAAACACCATATATTTT,CASSLAGVSGNTIYF
few,NA,TRBJ2-7,TRBV19,TGTGCCAGTAGTGGGTACAAGACTTCCTACGAGCAGTACTTC,CASSGYKTSYEQYF
NA,NA,TRBJ2-5,TRBV2,TGTGCCAGCAGTGAAGGAGGGTTCCAAGAGACCCAGTACTTC,CASSEGGFQETQYF
NA,NA,TRBJ1-3,TRBV7-2,TGTGCCAGCAGCTTAAACACAGGCCTAGGAAACACCATATATTTT,CASSLNTGLGNTIYF
NA,TRBD2,TRBJ2-3,TRBV7-8,TGTGCCAGCAGCTCCTATCCGGGACTAGCGTCAGATACGCAGTATTTT,CASSSYPGLASDTQYF
many,NA,TRBJ2-2,TRBV30,TGTGCCTGGAGTCCATTGGGAGGGGAGCTGTTTTTT,CAWSPLGGELFF
NA,NA,TRBJ2-6,TRBV9,TGTGCCAGCAGCGTTATCACAGGGACTGGGGCCAACGTCCTGACTTTC,CASSVITGTGANVLTF
many,NA,TRBJ2-7,TRBV10-3,TGTGCCATCAGGAACGGCGGCTACGAGCAGTACTTC,CAIRNGGYEQYF
NA,TRBD1,TRBJ2-7,TRBV6-5,TGTGCCACTTCCTCCCGACAGGGTTTCAACGAGCAGTACTTC,CATSSRQGFNEQYF
once,NA,TRBJ2-3,TRBV11-2,TGTGCCAGCAGCTCCCCCTCCCTACGATTCACAGATACGCAGTATTTT,CASSSPSLRFTDTQYF
NA,TRBD2,TRBJ2-7,TRBV29-1,TGCAGCGTTACGGGGGACTACCAAAAACCTGTCTACGAGCAGTACTTC,CSVTGDYQKPVYEQYF
once,TRBD2,TRBJ2-7,TRBV29-1,TGCAGCGTTGATATGTCTAGCGGGAGAGGGGAGCAGTACTTC,CSVDMSSGRGEQYF
NA,TRBD2,TRBJ2-5,TRBV7-2,TGTGCCAGCAGCCGAAGGGCTAGCGGAGAAGAGACCCAGTACTTC,CASSRRASGEETQYF
NA,NA,TRBJ1-1,TRBV30,TGTGCCTGGAACGGGGGGGAGGGGCCCACTGAAGCTTTCTTT,CAWNGGEGPTEAFF
NA,TRBD1,TRBJ1-6,TRBV5-4,TGTGCCAGCAGCTTGGTCCCGACAGGGAATCCGCCCGGTTCACCCCTCCACTTT,CASSLVPTGNPPGSPLHF
NA,TRBD2,TRBJ2-7,TRBV30,TGTGCCCGGGGGGACTCGATCTACGAGCAGTACTTC,CARGDSIYEQYF
NA,NA,TRBJ1-3,TRBV11-2,TGTGCCAGCAGCCTAAGGCCAGTGGACACCATATATTTT,CASSLRPVDTIYF
NA,TRBD1,TRBJ2-7,TRBV5-1,TGCGCCAGCAGCTTGGGTGGGACAGGGGTAGACGAGCAGTACTTC,CASSLGGTGVDEQYF
NA,TRBD2,TRBJ2-1,TRBV2,TGTGCCAGCAGTGAAGCGATAGCGGGGGCCCTATACAATGAGCAGTTCTTC,CASSEAIAGALYNEQFF
NA,NA,TRBJ2-7,TRBV28,TGTGCCAGCAGTTTAGGTCAGGGGAGCTCCTACGAGCAGTACTTC,CASSLGQGSSYEQYF
many,TRBD1,TRBJ2-3,TRBV2,TGTGCCAGCAGTGATGAGGGGGCGAGGACAGATACGCAGTATTTT,CASSDEGARTDTQYF
NA,NA,TRBJ2-2,TRBV2,TGTGCCAGCGGGGAAGATCGACTAGCCGGGGAGCTGTTTTTT,CASGEDRLAGELFF
once,NA,TRBJ1-5,TRBV2,TGTGCCAGCAGTCTTGGCCAGCCCCAGCATTTT,CASSLGQPQHF
few,NA,TRBJ1-5,TRBV5-4,TGTGCCAGCAGCATTGACGGGCAGCCCCAGCATTTT,CASSIDGQPQHF
NA,TRBD1,TRBJ2-1,TRBV18,TGTGCCAGCTCATCCTCCGCCGGGACAGTCTCCTACAATGAGCAGTTCTTC,CASSSSAGTVSYNEQFF
few,NA,TRBJ2-7,TRBV18,TGTGCCAGCTCACCATCCGACTACGAGCAGTACTTC,CASSPSDYEQYF